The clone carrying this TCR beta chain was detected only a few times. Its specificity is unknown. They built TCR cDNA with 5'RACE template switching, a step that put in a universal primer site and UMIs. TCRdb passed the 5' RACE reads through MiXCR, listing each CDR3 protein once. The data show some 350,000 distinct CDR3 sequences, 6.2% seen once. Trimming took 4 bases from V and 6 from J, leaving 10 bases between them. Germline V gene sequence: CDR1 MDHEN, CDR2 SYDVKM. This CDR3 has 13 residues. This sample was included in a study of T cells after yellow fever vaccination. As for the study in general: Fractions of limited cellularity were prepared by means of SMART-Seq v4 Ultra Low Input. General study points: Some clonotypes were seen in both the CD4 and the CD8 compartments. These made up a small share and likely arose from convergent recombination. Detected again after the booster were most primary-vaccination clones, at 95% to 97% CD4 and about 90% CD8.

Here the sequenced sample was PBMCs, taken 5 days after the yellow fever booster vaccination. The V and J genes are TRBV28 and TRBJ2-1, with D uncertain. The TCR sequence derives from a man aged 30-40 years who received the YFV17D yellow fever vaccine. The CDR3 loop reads CASSSRPLNEQFF. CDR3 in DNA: TGTGCCAGCAGTTCCAGACCACTCAATGAGCAGTTCTTC. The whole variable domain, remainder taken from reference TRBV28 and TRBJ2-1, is DVKVTQSSRYLVKRTGEKVFLECVQDMDHENMFWYRQDPGLGLRLIYFSYDVKMKEKGDIPEGYSVSREKKERFSLILESASTNQTSMYLCASSSRPLNEQFFGPGTRLTVL.